The 23 T cell receptor beta chains in this list originate from one sample, sequenced in a study of blood T cell repertoires in COVID-19. Assay: immunoSEQ multiplex PCR; the TCRdb copy retains only in-frame clones and omits some. Altogether 250,000 to 300,000 clones are present, around 82% being singletons, with the ten largest covering approximately 5.4%. The sample consisted of peripheral blood. These receptor sequences come from a man aged 80 or over with acute or convalescent COVID-19.

The chain carries TRBV19 and TRBJ1-1; D remains unclear. V shed 5 bases and J shed 0 bases, with 10 bases lying between them. Germline V gives CDR1 LNHDA, CDR2 SQIVND (reference sequence). This CDR3 comprises 14 residues. Written as DNA, the CDR3 is TGTGCCAGTAGTTTCCATCCCATGAACACTGAAGCTTTCTTT. This translates into CASSFHPMNTEAFF.

The chain has TRBV19 and TRBJ2-1; 8 bases align to TRBD2. J was trimmed by 3 bases and V by 3 bases; bases with no gene match: 4. Germline V gives CDR1 LNHDA, CDR2 SQIVND (reference sequence). The CDR3 sequence is 15 residues long. For the CDR3, the DNA is TGTGCCAGTAGTATCACAGCGGGGGTCTACAATGAGCAGTTCTTC. Amino acid sequence: CASSITAGVYNEQFF.

The V and J genes are TRBV5-1 and TRBJ2-7; 8 nucleotides match TRBD1. This CDR3 contains 16 residues. CDR1 and CDR2 (germline): SGHRS, YFSETQ. V dropped 0 bases and J dropped 5; count of bases not matched to a gene: 10. The DNA of the CDR3 is TGCGCCAGCAGCTTGGGGCCTCAGGGGGCGCGCGACGAGCAGTACTTC. This translates into CASSLGPQGARDEQYF.

V and J are TRBV30 and TRBJ2-5; tentatively, D is TRBD1 (6 bases). Trimming stripped 2 bases from V and 5 bases from J, with 12 bases between. Germline assignment: CDR1 GTSNPN and CDR2 SVGIG (reference sequence). This CDR3 is 13 amino acids long. CDR3 nucleotide sequence: TGTGCCTGGAGTACACAGGGTGGGGAGACCCAGTACTTC. Protein: CAWSTQGGETQYF.

The V gene is TRBV6-6, the J gene TRBJ2-5; the match to TRBD2 covers 9 bases. The junction had 4 bases not matched to a gene; V was cut back by 6 bases and J by 5 bases. This CDR3 is 13 amino acids long. Germline V gene data show CDR1 as MNHNY and CDR2 as SVGAGI (reference sequence). The CDR3: CASRPSGTETQYF. The CDR3 DNA is TGTGCCAGCAGGCCTAGCGGGACGGAGACCCAGTACTTC.

The CDR3 reads CASSQVDSLSPLHF. The DNA of the CDR3 is TGTGCCAGCAGCCAAGTGGACAGCCTTTCACCCCTCCACTTT. The chain joins TRBV3-1 (or the pseudogene TRBV3-2) to TRBJ1-6; a weak D match, TRBD1 (6 bases). The V end was cut by 1 base, the J end by 9 bases, with 10 bases between. The CDR3 sequence is 14 residues long. The germline gives CDR1 LGHDT, CDR2 YNNKEL (reference sequence).

This chain uses TRBV7-2 with TRBJ1-1; TRBD1 might be the D (5 bases). V was clipped by 3 bases and J by 2 bases, with 13 bases between them. CDR1 and CDR2 (germline): SGHTA, FQGNSA. CDR3 length equals 15 residues. CDR3 bases: TGTGCCAGCAGCTTGTCACAGGTCCGAAACACTGAAGCTTTCTTT. Translated: CASSLSQVRNTEAFF.

The rearrangement links TRBV3-1 (or the pseudogene TRBV3-2) to TRBJ1-6, with 8 bases aligning to TRBD1. The ends lost 0 bases at V and 7 bases at J; junction bases unmatched: 5. The germline CDR1 and CDR2 sequences are LGHDT and YNNKEL (reference sequence). The CDR3 is 16 residues long. CDR3 sequence reads: CASSQDLRQGNSPLHF. The DNA for the CDR3 is TGTGCCAGCAGCCAAGACTTGCGACAGGGGAATTCACCCCTCCACTTT.

The chain has TRBV5-1 and TRBJ2-5; TRBD1 matches at 9 bases. This CDR3 comprises 16 residues. The germline gives CDR1 SGHRS, CDR2 YFSETQ. With V trimmed by 3 bases and J by 5 bases, 11 bases remained unmatched. CDR3 DNA: TGCGCCAGCAGCTGGACCGGGACAGGGACTTCGGAGACCCAGTACTTC. The encoded protein is CASSWTGTGTSETQYF.

The chain couples TRBV27 to TRBJ1-6, with 7 bases that match TRBD1. The CDR3 has 14 residues. V lost 2 bases, J lost 7 bases, and 2 bases stayed unmatched. Germline values: CDR1 MNHEY, CDR2 SMNVEV (reference sequence). CDR3 nucleotides: TGTGCCAGCAGTTTACAGGGGGAAAATTCACCCCTCCACTTT. Translated, it gives CASSLQGENSPLHF.

V is TRBV29-1 and J is TRBJ2-3, with a weak D call TRBD1 (5 bases). CDR1 is SQVTM, CDR2 ANQGSEA, per germline. V shed 4 bases and J shed 0 bases, with 11 bases lying between them. This CDR3 spans 14 amino acids. In DNA form, the CDR3 reads TGCAGCGTTGGCGGCAGGGAAAGCACAGATACGCAGTATTTT. It is translated as CSVGGRESTDTQYF.

This clone appeared a few times. V and J are TRBV11-1 and TRBJ2-1; 9 nucleotides line up with TRBD2. With V trimmed by 1 base and J by 4 bases, 2 bases remained unmatched. The CDR3 contains 15 residues. Germline CDR1 SGHAT, CDR2 FQDESV (reference sequence). The CDR3 DNA follows: TGTGCCAGCAGCTTAGGACTAGCGGAGTACAATGAGCAGTTCTTC. Translated: CASSLGLAEYNEQFF.

This chain uses TRBV6-5 with TRBJ2-7; 7 bases line up with TRBD1. With V trimmed by 5 bases and J by 3 bases, 7 bases remained unmatched. The CDR3 has 14 residues. The germline CDR1 and CDR2 sequences are MNHEY and SVGAGI. The CDR3 reads CASSTGTALYEQYF. The DNA for the CDR3 is TGTGCCAGCAGTACCGGGACAGCCCTCTACGAGCAGTACTTC.

V usage is TRBV11-2 and J usage is TRBJ2-7; 9 nucleotides line up with TRBD1. The V and J ends lost 8 bases and 2 bases, in that order; junction bases with no gene match: 10. The CDR3 covers 15 residues. The germline V gene has CDR1 SGHAT and CDR2 FQNNGV. As DNA, the CDR3 is TGTGCCAGCCGCCGACCGGGGACAGGGACCTACGAGCAGTACTTC. Residues: CASRRPGTGTYEQYF.

This rearrangement joins TRBV29-1 to TRBJ2-3; 7 bases line up with TRBD1. The CDR3 covers 12 residues. V shed 7 bases, J shed 3 bases, and the junction held 4 bases outside the gene matches. In germline, CDR1 is SQVTM, CDR2 ANQGSEA. The DNA of the CDR3 is TGCAGCGCCTACAGGGGAACAGATACGCAGTATTTT. Protein sequence: CSAYRGTDTQYF.

The chain uses TRBV19 and TRBJ1-3, with 7 positions matching TRBD1. The junction had 3 bases not matched to a gene; V was cut back by 5 bases and J by 2 bases. Germline CDR1 is LNHDA and CDR2 is SQIVND (reference sequence). The CDR3 is made up of 14 amino acids. The chain's CDR3 is CASSVTGPGNTIYF. The DNA of the CDR3 is TGTGCCAGTAGTGTGACAGGGCCTGGAAACACCATATATTTT. Together with reference TRBV19 and TRBJ1-3, the CDR3 gives the full variable domain: DGGITQSPKYLFRKEGQNVTLSCEQNLNHDAMYWYRQDPGQGLRLIYYSQIVNDFQKGDIAEGYSVSREKKESFPLTVTSAQKNPTAFYLCASSVTGPGNTIYFGEGSWLTVV.

This sequence joins TRBV19 and TRBJ1-6, with 9 bases fitting TRBD1. Germline CDR1 is LNHDA and CDR2 is SQIVND (reference sequence). The J segment lost 3 bases and the V segment lost 7 bases, leaving 7 bases of the junction unmatched. The CDR3 loop spans 16 amino acids. CDR3 bases: TGTGCCAGTACCCAATCGACAGGGGGCTATAATTCACCCCTCCACTTT. Translated: CASTQSTGGYNSPLHF.

Only a few counts were recorded for this clone. This chain connects TRBV5-4 to TRBJ2-2; 10 bases line up with TRBD1. This CDR3 has 15 amino acids. Losses at the gene ends were 8 bases for V and 3 bases for J; bases not matched to a gene: 7. Germline CDR1 reads SGHNT; CDR2 reads YYREEE (reference sequence). CDR3 bases: TGTGCCAGTTACACGACAGGGGGCGACACCGGGGAGCTGTTTTTT. Its translation: CASYTTGGDTGELFF.

The sample holds one count of this clone. This chain joins TRBV6-1 and TRBJ1-2, with D possibly being TRBD1 (6 bases). Germline V gene sequence: CDR1 MNHNS, CDR2 SASEGT. The CDR3 consists of 15 residues. Between the trimmed V and J ends, which lost 3 bases and 1 base, there was a span of 12 bases. CDR3 nucleotides: TGTGCCAGCAGTGAGGGACATTTTCTTAACTATGGCTACACCTTC. As protein: CASSEGHFLNYGYTF.

The gene calls are TRBV13 and TRBJ2-3; 8 bases are shared with TRBD2. The ends lost 0 bases at V and 5 bases at J; junction bases unmatched: 4. Germline V CDR1 and CDR2: PRHDT, FYEKMQ (reference sequence). This CDR3 comprises 15 residues. The CDR3 bases are TGTGCCAGCAGCTTAGGCGGGGGGGCCGGAGATACGCAGTATTTT. It codes for CASSLGGGAGDTQYF.

The chain uses TRBV27 and TRBJ1-5, with 10 positions matching TRBD1. This CDR3 region has 15 residues. Germline CDR1 is MNHEY and CDR2 is SMNVEV (reference sequence). V was clipped by 3 bases and J by 5 bases; unmatched bases: 4. CDR3 bases: TGTGCCAGCAGTTTGGGACAGGGGTTGCATCAGCCCCAGCATTTT. Amino acids: CASSLGQGLHQPQHF.

V gene TRBV7-8 combines with J gene TRBJ2-7, with 7 bases identical to TRBD1. The germline gives CDR1 SGHVS, CDR2 FQNEAQ. There are 14 residues in the CDR3. The ends lost 3 bases at V and 2 bases at J; junction bases unmatched: 4. The CDR3 DNA reads TGTGCCAGCAGCTTTGTTACAGGGGCCTACGAGCAGTACTTC. This encodes CASSFVTGAYEQYF.

The genes are TRBV5-1 and TRBJ1-4; 10 nucleotides agree with TRBD1. V shed 0 bases, J shed 11 bases, and the junction held 7 bases outside the gene matches. The length of the CDR3 is 15 residues. Germline V gene lookup returns CDR1 SGHRS and CDR2 YFSETQ. CDR3 protein: CASSLAGTGVGKLFF. CDR3 coding DNA: TGCGCCAGCAGCTTGGCTGGGACAGGGGTTGGGAAACTGTTTTTT.